This TCR beta chain originates from a study of tumor-infiltrating lymphocytes in primary liver carcinoma. Production of TCR beta cDNA used 400 to 600 ng total RNA together with a constant-region primer. It was through three nested multiplex PCR rounds of slightly modified ARM-PCR that TCR beta libraries arose. Both of the initial two PCR rounds ran for approximately 11 cycles and employed TRBV1-TRBV30 forward primers alongside a C-beta reverse primer. MiXCR was run by TCRdb on the multiplex PCR reads, yielding one entry per CDR3 protein. The sample has approximately 330,000 distinct CDR3 sequences; about two thirds are singletons. In germline, CDR1 is SEHNR, CDR2 FQNEAQ (reference sequence). The trim removed 9 bases at V and 4 bases at J, leaving 6 bases unmatched. The CDR3 totals 14 residues. A remark on this clonotype: The antigen is not known.

Findings of the study overall: Tumor region pairs shared more overlap than did tumor-adjacent and tumor-blood pairs.

Germline DNA was also extracted, and blood RNA was taken from unsorted whole blood. The TCR sequence derives from a man aged 35 to 55 with primary liver carcinoma and hepatitis B virus infection. This chain uses TRBV7-9 with TRBJ2-1; 10 positions agree with TRBD2. The sample consisted of peripheral blood. The CDR3 loop is CASSEREGYNEQFF. DNA for the CDR3: TGTGCCAGTAGCGAGCGGGAGGGGTACAATGAGCAGTTCTTC. Full variable domain (rest looked up from reference TRBV7-9 and TRBJ2-1): DTGVSQNPRHKITKRGQNVTFRCDPISEHNRLYWYRQTLGQGPEFLTYFQNEAQLEKSRLLSDRFSAERPKGSFSTLEIQRTEQGDSAMYLCASSEREGYNEQFFGPGTRLTVL.